This T cell receptor (beta chain) was identified during a study of CXCR3-negative and CXCR3-positive naive CD8 T cells. The CDR3 sequence is 14 residues long. Germline V gene lookup returns CDR1 SGHRS and CDR2 YFSETQ. About this clonotype itself: Its antigen remains unknown.

Study outcomes and limitations: Comparison of naive subsets found surface CD5 to be comparable, and TCR strength was inferred on the basis of TRB CDR3 properties. Naive cells that were CXCR3-negative or CXCR3-positive used TRBV-TRBJ genes alike, while memory cells diverged. Diversity in memory CD8+ cells fell much lower than the comparably high levels seen in both naive subsets. TRB CDR3s were more hydrophobic in CXCR3-positive than in CXCR3-negative naive cells.

The authors gated naive CD8+ T cells as CD45RO-CCR7+CD27+CD95-. TRB cDNA was prepared as libraries by UMI-labeled 5' RACE. Following a re-call of the 5' RACE reads, TCRdb has one entry per CDR3 protein and lacks DNA. This sample's table reports more than 80,000 distinct CDR3 sequences. Material: naive CXCR3+ CD8+ T cells from blood. As to subset: CD45RO-CCR7+CD27+CD95- naive CD8+ T cells expressing CXCR3 (TNR3+). The source of this sequence is a human donor in good health. Some clones in this sample may be carry-over from other donors' samples. The V call is TRBV5-1, the J call TRBJ2-7. The CDR3 spells CASSLDRGDYEQYF.